These T cell receptor beta chains were read from a single sample in a study of T cells in Graves' hyperthyroidism and ophthalmopathy. TCRdb processed the multiplex PCR reads anew with MiXCR; each CDR3 protein has one entry. The data contain 490,000 or so distinct CDR3 sequences, about 20% of them singletons. The sample consisted of blood. These receptors were taken from a woman aged 70-85 years with Graves' ophthalmopathy. The CDR3 runs from the conserved cysteine through the conserved F or W. Fields, in order: D gene, clone size, V gene, J gene, CDR3 protein, CDR3 DNA. D genes are given only for firm matches. Some rows have no size entry. The others give once, few or many, or a class for an expanded clone.

TRBD1	NA	TRBV5-1	TRBJ1-1	CASSSQTGSNTEAFF	TGCGCCAGCAGCTCACAGACAGGGAGTAACACTGAAGCTTTCTTT
NA	few	TRBV10-3	TRBJ2-3	CAISERSTAGTDTQYF	TGTGCCATCAGTGAGCGAAGTACAGCGGGCACAGATACGCAGTATTTT
TRBD1	few	TRBV25-1	TRBJ2-7	CASSDGQGDDEQYF	TGTGCCAGCAGTGATGGGCAGGGGGACGACGAGCAGTACTTC
TRBD2	few	TRBV7-3	TRBJ2-2	CASSAGLAGGIGELFF	TGTGCCAGCAGCGCCGGACTAGCGGGAGGGATCGGGGAGCTGTTTTTT
NA	NA	TRBV11-2	TRBJ1-4	CASASRTNEKLFF	TGTGCCAGCGCATCGAGGACAAATGAAAAACTGTTTTTT
NA	NA	TRBV7-9	TRBJ1-1	CASSFLGDPNEAFF	TGTGCCAGCAGCTTTCTGGGTGACCCAAATGAAGCTTTCTTT
NA	NA	TRBV5-1	TRBJ1-1	CASSLTGTLNTEAFF	TGCGCCAGCAGCTTGACCGGGACTTTGAACACTGAAGCTTTCTTT
TRBD1	few	TRBV6-1	TRBJ1-2	CASSLASGTDAYGYTF	TGTGCCAGCAGTTTGGCCTCCGGGACAGATGCCTATGGCTACACCTTC
TRBD1	NA	TRBV12-3/TRBV12-4	TRBJ1-5	CASSFPGQGVQPQHF	TGTGCCAGCAGTTTTCCGGGACAGGGGGTTCAGCCCCAGCATTTT
TRBD2	many	TRBV28	TRBJ2-5	CASHDVAGVKETQYF	TGTGCCAGTCATGACGTGGCGGGAGTGAAAGAGACCCAGTACTTC
TRBD2	few	TRBV5-1	TRBJ2-7	CASSSLAGVEQYF	TGCGCCAGCAGCTCACTAGCGGGAGTTGAGCAGTACTTC
NA	NA	TRBV29-1	TRBJ1-2	CSVLNNQYGYTF	TGCAGCGTTCTTAACAACCAATATGGCTACACCTTC
TRBD2	few	TRBV9	TRBJ2-1	CASSAPGLAVYNEQFF	TGTGCCAGCAGCGCCCCGGGACTAGCGGTTTACAATGAGCAGTTCTTC
NA	few	TRBV6-1	TRBJ2-7	CASNPGQPYEQYF	TGTGCCAGCAATCCGGGACAACCCTACGAGCAGTACTTC
TRBD1	NA	TRBV10-1	TRBJ1-2	CASSSPGTGGFSGYTF	TGCGCCAGCAGTTCCCCCGGGACAGGGGGCTTTTCTGGCTACACCTTC
TRBD1	few	TRBV7-8	TRBJ1-5	CASSVQGQLNQPQHF	TGTGCCAGCAGTGTCCAGGGACAGCTAAATCAGCCCCAGCATTTT
NA	many	TRBV28	TRBJ1-5	CASRGNRDQPQHF	TGTGCCAGCAGGGGGAACAGGGACCAGCCCCAGCATTTT
TRBD2	many	TRBV7-2	TRBJ2-1	CASSRGLAGDGEQFF	TGTGCCAGCAGCCGAGGACTAGCGGGAGATGGTGAGCAGTTCTTC
TRBD2	NA	TRBV20-1	TRBJ2-1	CSASGGSSYNEQFF	TGCAGTGCTAGCGGGGGGAGCTCCTACAATGAGCAGTTCTTC
NA	NA	TRBV7-2	TRBJ1-3	CASSALWAVRGQNTIYF	TGTGCCAGCAGCGCCTTATGGGCGGTACGCGGCCAAAACACCATATATTTT
TRBD1	many	TRBV19	TRBJ2-7	CASSLYRGSYEQYF	TGTGCCAGTAGTCTCTACAGGGGGAGCTACGAGCAGTACTTC
NA	many	TRBV7-2	TRBJ2-3	CASSYTGYGDTQYF	TGTGCCAGCAGCTATACAGGGTATGGGGATACGCAGTATTTT
NA	NA	TRBV20-1	TRBJ2-7	CSASRSSYEQYF	TGCAGTGCTAGCCGCTCTTCCTACGAGCAGTACTTC
TRBD1	many	TRBV7-3	TRBJ1-1	CASSPVAGGNTEAFF	TGTGCCAGCAGCCCAGTCGCAGGGGGGAACACTGAAGCTTTCTTT
TRBD1	NA	TRBV20-1	TRBJ2-7	CSAHQGARSYEQYF	TGCAGTGCTCATCAGGGGGCGCGCTCCTACGAGCAGTACTTC
NA	NA	TRBV18	TRBJ1-1	CASSPQRNTEAFF	TGTGCCAGCTCACCACAGAGAAACACTGAAGCTTTCTTT
NA	NA	TRBV6-2/TRBV6-3	TRBJ1-5	CASSSSTQPQHF	TGTGCCAGCAGTTCCTCCACTCAGCCCCAGCATTTT
NA	NA	TRBV30	TRBJ1-5	CAFSGDSNQPQHF	TGTGCCTTTTCAGGGGATAGCAATCAGCCCCAGCATTTT
NA	NA	TRBV19	TRBJ1-1	CASSMGVPNTEAFF	TGTGCCAGTAGTATGGGGGTACCGAACACTGAAGCTTTCTTT
TRBD2	NA	TRBV6-5	TRBJ2-7	CASSYSSGRDEQYF	TGTGCCAGCAGTTACTCAAGCGGGAGGGACGAGCAGTACTTC
NA	NA	TRBV12-3/TRBV12-4	TRBJ1-3	CASSLERNVAGNTIYF	TGTGCCAGCAGTTTAGAACGGAACGTGGCTGGAAACACCATATATTTT
TRBD1	few	TRBV28	TRBJ2-7	CASEGAAYEQYF	TGTGCCAGCGAGGGGGCGGCCTACGAGCAGTACTTC
NA	few	TRBV7-2	TRBJ2-7	CASSLVGIPGYEQYF	TGTGCCAGCAGCTTAGTTGGGATTCCCGGCTACGAGCAGTACTTC
NA	NA	TRBV5-6	TRBJ2-7	CASSRGTLSYEQYF	TGTGCCAGCAGCCGCGGGACACTGAGCTACGAGCAGTACTTC
NA	NA	TRBV5-6	TRBJ1-2	CASSLSGDGRYGYTF	TGTGCCAGCAGCTTGTCAGGCGATGGAAGGTATGGCTACACCTTC
NA	NA	TRBV5-1	TRBJ1-1	CASSLPRGDTEAFF	TGCGCCAGCAGCCTACCACGGGGTGACACTGAAGCTTTCTTT
TRBD1	NA	TRBV12-3/TRBV12-4	TRBJ2-7	CASSGGQGYSHEQYF	TGTGCCAGCAGTGGGGGACAGGGGTACTCCCACGAGCAGTACTTC
TRBD2	NA	TRBV5-1	TRBJ2-3	CASSLGLAGGSTDTQYF	TGCGCCAGCAGCTTGGGCTTAGCGGGAGGCTCCACAGATACGCAGTATTTT
NA	NA	TRBV5-1	TRBJ2-2	CASSPSVLTGELFF	TGCGCCAGCAGCCCCTCCGTTCTTACCGGGGAGCTGTTTTTT
NA	few	TRBV27	TRBJ1-4	CASKQGEKLFF	TGTGCCAGTAAACAGGGTGAAAAACTGTTTTTT
NA	NA	TRBV6-2/TRBV6-3	TRBJ2-1	CASSYSTASVGNEQFF	TGTGCCAGCAGTTACTCCACGGCCTCGGTGGGCAATGAGCAGTTCTTC
NA	few	TRBV20-1	TRBJ2-7	CSARLRVYEQYF	TGCAGTGCTAGACTCAGGGTCTACGAGCAGTACTTC
NA	NA	TRBV12-3/TRBV12-4	TRBJ2-7	CASSLAGGKQYF	TGTGCCAGCAGTTTAGCCGGGGGTAAGCAGTACTTC
NA	NA	TRBV18	TRBJ2-5	CASSPRDRSRGRETQYF	TGTGCCAGCTCACCACGAGACCGGAGCAGGGGCCGAGAGACCCAGTACTTC
NA	few	TRBV5-1	TRBJ2-3	CASSGVAEDTQYF	TGCGCCAGCAGCGGGGTAGCGGAGGATACGCAGTATTTT
NA	many	TRBV7-2	TRBJ2-3	CASSSTPSTDTQYF	TGTGCCAGCAGCTCAACTCCTAGCACAGATACGCAGTATTTT